The T cell receptor beta chain described here comes from a study of monozygotic twins with inflammatory bowel disease. Germline V gene lookup returns CDR1 MDHEN and CDR2 SYDVKM. This CDR3 comprises 14 residues. General observations from the study: The authors could not tell different T cell subtypes apart. In these data, no single strong IBD-associated signal or clonotype received support. Reduced clonotype sharing with other individuals was observed in IBD patients relative to healthy twins, especially with disease activity.

TCRdb re-called the 5' RACE reads, yielding one record per CDR3 amino acid sequence without DNA. In total, the table holds 400,000 to 500,000 distinct CDR3 sequences. With respect to this clonotype: Antigen: not known.

What was sequenced was blood. This rearrangement joins TRBV28 to TRBJ2-1; TCRdb reports TRBD1, a call that lacks DNA to check it against. This receptor was identified in a human donor with ulcerative colitis or Crohn's disease, or a healthy co-twin of an affected twin (not recorded which). CDR3 loop: CASSLGGRVNEQFF.